This T cell receptor beta chain was retrieved from a study of blood T cell repertoires in COVID-19. Germline lookup yields CDR1 MNHNY and CDR2 SVGAGI (reference sequence). The V end lost 4 bases, the J end lost 6 bases, and 13 bases lay between the germline ends. This CDR3 has 14 residues. TCRdb's copy holds only in-frame clones and misses some; the assay was immunoSEQ multiplex PCR. In the table there are over 100,000 clones, 90% to 95% of which are singletons. J is TRBJ2-1 and V is TRBV6-6; D not resolved. The sample comprised peripheral blood. The sequence came from a human donor in a cohort sampled during active COVID-19. For the CDR3, the DNA is TGTGCCAGCAGTTCTAGTGTACCCACCAATGAGCAGTTCTTC. It yields the protein CASSSSVPTNEQFF.